These T cell receptor beta chains were read from a single sample in a study of cytomegalovirus exposure and HLA in healthy donors. TCRdb keeps only in-frame clones here, not all; method: immunoSEQ multiplex PCR. The data contain 35,000 to 55,000 clones, more than 45% of them singletons. Sequenced: PBMCs. These receptors were taken from a man in his 60s in good health and CMV-seronegative. CDR3s include the opening cysteine and the closing phenylalanine or tryptophan. A D gene is named only where the DNA matches it firmly. Not all rows give a size; the values are once, few, many and, for expanded clones, a class.

V: TRBV30
D: TRBD1
J: TRBJ2-7
size: -
CDR3: CAWSRQGHSYEQYF
DNA: TGTGCCTGGAGTCGACAGGGGCACTCCTACGAGCAGTACTTC

V: TRBV5-6
D: -
J: TRBJ2-3
size: few
CDR3: CASSHDRSDTQYF
DNA: TGTGCCAGCAGCCACGACAGGTCAGATACGCAGTATTTT

V: TRBV7-2
D: TRBD1
J: TRBJ1-4
size: -
CDR3: CASSLGTVTEKLFF
DNA: TGTGCCAGCAGCCTCGGGACAGTTACTGAAAAACTGTTTTTT

V: TRBV7-6
D: -
J: TRBJ1-2
size: -
CDR3: CASSAEVMSAGTLYGYTF
DNA: TGTGCCAGCAGCGCAGAGGTCATGAGCGCAGGGACTCTCTATGGCTACACCTTC

V: TRBV11-3
D: -
J: TRBJ1-5
size: -
CDR3: CASSLAIRGNQPQHF
DNA: TGTGCCAGCAGCTTAGCTATTAGAGGCAATCAGCCCCAGCATTTT

V: TRBV6-1
D: TRBD1
J: TRBJ2-1
size: -
CDR3: CASRGQLSNEQFF
DNA: TGTGCCAGCAGGGGACAGTTGTCCAATGAGCAGTTCTTC

V: TRBV9
D: TRBD1
J: TRBJ1-4
size: -
CDR3: CASSGSGTGGEKLFF
DNA: TGTGCCAGCAGCGGATCCGGGACAGGAGGTGAAAAACTGTTTTTT

V: TRBV27
D: TRBD2
J: TRBJ2-7
size: -
CDR3: CASSVSGRTYEQYF
DNA: TGTGCCAGCAGTGTGAGCGGGAGGACCTACGAGCAGTACTTC

V: TRBV5-1
D: TRBD2
J: TRBJ2-7
size: -
CDR3: CASSLAGPLGGEQYF
DNA: TGCGCCAGCAGCTTGGCCGGACCACTCGGGGGGGAGCAGTACTTC

V: TRBV6-5
D: -
J: TRBJ2-1
size: once
CDR3: CASSYFSSEYNEQFF
DNA: TGTGCCAGCAGTTACTTTTCTAGCGAGTACAATGAGCAGTTCTTC

V: TRBV6-5
D: TRBD1
J: TRBJ1-2
size: -
CDR3: CASSPQGQLYGYTF
DNA: TGTGCCAGCAGTCCCCAGGGACAGCTGTATGGCTACACCTTC

V: TRBV5-1
D: TRBD1
J: TRBJ2-1
size: few
CDR3: CASSSGQASSYNEQFF
DNA: TGCGCCAGCAGCTCCGGACAGGCGAGCTCCTACAATGAGCAGTTCTTC

V: TRBV4-1
D: TRBD2
J: TRBJ2-7
size: -
CDR3: CASSQGGGSLLEQYF
DNA: TGCGCCAGCAGCCAAGGGGGCGGGAGCCTCTTAGAGCAGTACTTC

V: TRBV6-5
D: -
J: TRBJ1-3
size: few
CDR3: CASSPAGTGNTIYF
DNA: TGTGCCAGCAGCCCCGCAGGGACTGGAAACACCATATATTTT

V: TRBV19
D: -
J: TRBJ2-5
size: -
CDR3: CASSIDRETQYF
DNA: TGTGCCAGTAGTATAGATAGAGAGACCCAGTACTTC